One T cell receptor (beta chain) is described in this entry. Its antigen is currently unknown. A sample-barcoded 5' primer and a J-beta primer mix were used in a second PCR of roughly 7 to 11 cycles. Each single sample gave us at least 3 million CDR3-containing paired-end reads. TCRdb analysed the 5' RACE reads with MiXCR anew, one entry per CDR3 protein. This table holds more than 650,000 distinct CDR3 sequences, 22% found once. The CDR3 loop spans 16 amino acids. Germline values: CDR1 GTSNPN, CDR2 SVGIG (reference sequence). Unmatched junction bases numbered 12, after V lost 3 bases and J lost 9 bases. The data are from a study of blood T cells in healthy people across ages. Study-level points and caveats: Whereas aged donors had fewer naive CD4+ cells, long-lived donors had more of them and higher diversity.

The chain links TRBV30 to TRBJ1-6; TRBD1 agrees at 9 bases. Material for sequencing was blood. This TCR was sampled from a man in his 70s in good health. The chain's CDR3 is CAWRTIPGTGISPLHF. For the CDR3, the DNA is TGTGCCTGGAGAACCATACCCGGGACAGGGATTTCACCCCTCCACTTT.